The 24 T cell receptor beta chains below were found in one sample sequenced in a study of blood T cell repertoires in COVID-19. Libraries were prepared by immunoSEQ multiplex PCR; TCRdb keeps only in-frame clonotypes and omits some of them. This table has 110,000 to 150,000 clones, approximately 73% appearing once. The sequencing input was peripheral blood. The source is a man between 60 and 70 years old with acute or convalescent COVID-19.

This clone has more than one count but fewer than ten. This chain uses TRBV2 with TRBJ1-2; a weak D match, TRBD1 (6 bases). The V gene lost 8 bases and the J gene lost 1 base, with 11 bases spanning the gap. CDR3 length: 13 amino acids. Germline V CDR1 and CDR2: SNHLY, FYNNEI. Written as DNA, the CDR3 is TGTGCCAGCCGACAGGACCTTAACTATGGCTACACCTTC. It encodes CASRQDLNYGYTF.

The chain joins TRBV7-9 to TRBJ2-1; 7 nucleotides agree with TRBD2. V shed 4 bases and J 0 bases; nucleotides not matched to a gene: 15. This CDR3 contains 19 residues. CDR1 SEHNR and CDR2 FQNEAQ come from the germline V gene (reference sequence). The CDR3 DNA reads TGTGCCAGCAGCTGGCGGATGGCGAGTGTAGCGGGCTCCTACAATGAGCAGTTCTTC. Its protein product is CASSWRMASVAGSYNEQFF.

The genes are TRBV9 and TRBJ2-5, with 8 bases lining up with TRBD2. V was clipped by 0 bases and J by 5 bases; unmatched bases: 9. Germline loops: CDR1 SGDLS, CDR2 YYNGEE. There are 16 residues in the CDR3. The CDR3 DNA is TGTGCCAGCAGCGTAGAGGCGGGAGGAGGTGGGGAGACCCAGTACTTC. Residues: CASSVEAGGGGETQYF.

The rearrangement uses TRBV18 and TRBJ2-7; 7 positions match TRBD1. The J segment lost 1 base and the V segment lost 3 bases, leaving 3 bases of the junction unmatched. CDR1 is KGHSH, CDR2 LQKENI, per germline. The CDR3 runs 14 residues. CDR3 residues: CASSPGTVSYEQYF. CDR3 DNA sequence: TGTGCCAGCTCACCCGGGACAGTGTCCTACGAGCAGTACTTC.

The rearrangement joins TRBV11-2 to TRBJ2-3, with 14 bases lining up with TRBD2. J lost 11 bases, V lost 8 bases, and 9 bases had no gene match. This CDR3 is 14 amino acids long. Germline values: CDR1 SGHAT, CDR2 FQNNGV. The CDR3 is CASGPGLAGVRQYF. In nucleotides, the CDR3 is TGTGCCAGCGGACCGGGACTAGCGGGAGTTAGGCAGTATTTT.

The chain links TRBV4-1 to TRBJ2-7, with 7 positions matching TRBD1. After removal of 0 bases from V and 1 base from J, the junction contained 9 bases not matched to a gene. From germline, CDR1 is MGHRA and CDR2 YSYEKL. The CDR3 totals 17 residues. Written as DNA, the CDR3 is TGCGCCAGCAGCCAAGAAGTAGGGGGCCATACTTCCTACGAGCAGTACTTC. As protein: CASSQEVGGHTSYEQYF.

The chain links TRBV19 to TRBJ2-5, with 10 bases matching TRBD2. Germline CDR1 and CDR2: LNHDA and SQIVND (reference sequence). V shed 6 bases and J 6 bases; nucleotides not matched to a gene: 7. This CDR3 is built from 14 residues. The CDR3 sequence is CASSLAGEIKTQYF. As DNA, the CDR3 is TGTGCCAGTAGCCTAGCGGGAGAAATAAAGACCCAGTACTTC. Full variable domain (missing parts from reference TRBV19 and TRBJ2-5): DGGITQSPKYLFRKEGQNVTLSCEQNLNHDAMYWYRQDPGQGLRLIYYSQIVNDFQKGDIAEGYSVSREKKESFPLTVTSAQKNPTAFYLCASSLAGEIKTQYFGPGTRLLVL.

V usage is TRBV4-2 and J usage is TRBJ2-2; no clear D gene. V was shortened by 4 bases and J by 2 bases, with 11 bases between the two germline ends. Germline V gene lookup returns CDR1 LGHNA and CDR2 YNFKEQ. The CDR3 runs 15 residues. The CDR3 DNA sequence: TGTGCCAGCAGCCGAGAAACTGGTAACACCGGGGAGCTGTTTTTT. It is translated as CASSRETGNTGELFF.

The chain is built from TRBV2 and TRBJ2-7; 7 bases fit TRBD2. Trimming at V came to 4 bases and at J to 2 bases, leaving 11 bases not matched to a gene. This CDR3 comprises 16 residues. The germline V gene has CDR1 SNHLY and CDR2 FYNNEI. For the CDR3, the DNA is TGTGCCAGCAGTGGCCCCGGGGGAGGGGCGGCCTACGAGCAGTACTTC. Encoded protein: CASSGPGGGAAYEQYF.

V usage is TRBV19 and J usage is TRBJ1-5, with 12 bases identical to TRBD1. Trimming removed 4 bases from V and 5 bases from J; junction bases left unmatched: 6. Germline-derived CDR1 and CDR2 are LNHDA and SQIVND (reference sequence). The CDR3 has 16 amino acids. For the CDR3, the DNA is TGTGCCAGTAGTACAATCCGGGACAGGGGGCATCAGCCCCAGCATTTT. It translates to CASSTIRDRGHQPQHF.

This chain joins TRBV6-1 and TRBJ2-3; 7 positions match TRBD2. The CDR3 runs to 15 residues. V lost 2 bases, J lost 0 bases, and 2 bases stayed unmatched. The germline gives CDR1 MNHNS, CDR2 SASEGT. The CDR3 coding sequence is TGTGCCAGCAGTGAACCGGGACTAAGCACAGATACGCAGTATTTT. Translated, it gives CASSEPGLSTDTQYF.

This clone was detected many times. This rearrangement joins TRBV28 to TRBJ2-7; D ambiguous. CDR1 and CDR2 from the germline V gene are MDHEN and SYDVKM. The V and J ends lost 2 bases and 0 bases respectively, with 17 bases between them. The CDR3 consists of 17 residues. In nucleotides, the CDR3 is TGTGCCAGCAGTTTAGGCCCCGAGACACCAAGCTCCTACGAGCAGTACTTC. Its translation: CASSLGPETPSSYEQYF.

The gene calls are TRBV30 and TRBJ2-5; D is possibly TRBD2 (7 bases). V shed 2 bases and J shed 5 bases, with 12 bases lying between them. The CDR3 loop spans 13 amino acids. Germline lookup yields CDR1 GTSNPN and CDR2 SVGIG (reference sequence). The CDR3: CAWSLRGGETQYF. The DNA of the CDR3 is TGTGCCTGGAGTTTAAGGGGGGGGGAGACCCAGTACTTC. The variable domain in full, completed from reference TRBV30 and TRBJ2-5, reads SQTIHQWPATLVQPVGSPLSLECTVEGTSNPNLYWYRQAAGRGLQLLFYSVGIGQISSEVPQNLSASRPQDRQFILSSKKLLLSDSGFYLCAWSLRGGETQYFGPGTRLLVL.

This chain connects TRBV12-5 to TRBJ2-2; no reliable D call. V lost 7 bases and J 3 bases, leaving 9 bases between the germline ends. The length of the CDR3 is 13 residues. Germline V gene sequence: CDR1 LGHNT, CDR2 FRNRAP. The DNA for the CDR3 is TGTGCTAGTGCCAACGTAGACACCGGGGAGCTGTTTTTT. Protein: CASANVDTGELFF.

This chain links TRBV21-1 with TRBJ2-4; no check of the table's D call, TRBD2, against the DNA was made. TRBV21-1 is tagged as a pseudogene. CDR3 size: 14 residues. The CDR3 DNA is TGTGCCAGCAAAGACCGGGTAGCCAAAAACATTCAGTACTTC. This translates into CASKDRVAKNIQYF.

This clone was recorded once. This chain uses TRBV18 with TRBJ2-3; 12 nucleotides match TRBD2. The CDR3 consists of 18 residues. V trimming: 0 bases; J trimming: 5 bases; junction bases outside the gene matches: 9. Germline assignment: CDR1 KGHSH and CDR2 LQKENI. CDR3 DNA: TGTGCCAGCTCACCACCTTCGCTAGCGGGAGGGCCCGGAGATACGCAGTATTTT. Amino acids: CASSPPSLAGGPGDTQYF.

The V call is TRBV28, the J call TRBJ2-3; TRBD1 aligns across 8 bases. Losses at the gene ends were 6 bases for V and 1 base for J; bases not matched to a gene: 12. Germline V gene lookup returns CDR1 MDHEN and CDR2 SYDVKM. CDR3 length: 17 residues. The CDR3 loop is CASSPIDRGKGTDTQYF. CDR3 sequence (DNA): TGTGCCAGCAGCCCTATTGACAGGGGAAAGGGCACAGATACGCAGTATTTT.

CDR3 coding DNA: TGTGCCAGCAGGGGGCCACCTAACTATGGCTACACCTTC. This gives the protein CASRGPPNYGYTF. The gene calls are TRBV28 and TRBJ1-2; perhaps TRBD1 as D (5 bases). With 6 bases removed from V and 0 bases from J, the gap between germline ends came to 8 bases. From germline, CDR1 is MDHEN and CDR2 SYDVKM. The CDR3 has 13 residues.

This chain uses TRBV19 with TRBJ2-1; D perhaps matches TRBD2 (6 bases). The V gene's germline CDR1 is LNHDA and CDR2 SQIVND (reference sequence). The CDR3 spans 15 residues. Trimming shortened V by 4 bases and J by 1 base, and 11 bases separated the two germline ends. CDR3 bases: TGTGCCAGTAGTAGCGGGGAACGGTCCTACAATGAGCAGTTCTTC. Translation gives CASSSGERSYNEQFF.

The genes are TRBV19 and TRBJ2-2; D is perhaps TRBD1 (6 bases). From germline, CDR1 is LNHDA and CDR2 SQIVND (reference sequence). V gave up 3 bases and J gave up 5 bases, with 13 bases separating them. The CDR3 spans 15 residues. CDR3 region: CASSILQGGTGELFF. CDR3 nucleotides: TGTGCCAGTAGTATTTTACAGGGTGGGACCGGGGAGCTGTTTTTT.

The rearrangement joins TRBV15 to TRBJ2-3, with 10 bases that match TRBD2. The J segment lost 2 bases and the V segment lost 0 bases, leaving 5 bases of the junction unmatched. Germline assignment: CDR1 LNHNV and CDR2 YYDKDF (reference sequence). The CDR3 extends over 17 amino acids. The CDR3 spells CATSRDSLAGDTDTQYF. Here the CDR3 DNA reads TGTGCCACCAGCAGAGATAGTCTAGCGGGAGACACAGATACGCAGTATTTT.

The CDR3 DNA reads TGTGCCAGCAGCCAGAACCGGGGTCGGGGCTACACCTTC. As protein: CASSQNRGRGYTF. The gene calls are TRBV27 and TRBJ1-2; D is ambiguous. Germline V gives CDR1 MNHEY, CDR2 SMNVEV (reference sequence). Between the trimmed V and J ends, which lost 6 bases and 8 bases, there was a span of 16 bases. The CDR3 runs to 13 residues.

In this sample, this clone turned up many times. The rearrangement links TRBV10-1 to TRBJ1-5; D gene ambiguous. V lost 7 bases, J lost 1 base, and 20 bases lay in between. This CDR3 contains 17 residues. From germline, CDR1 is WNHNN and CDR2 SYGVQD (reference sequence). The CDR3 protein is CASTPSVSPRSNQPQHF. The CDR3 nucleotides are TGCGCCAGCACCCCGAGTGTGTCCCCTAGGAGCAATCAGCCCCAGCATTTT.

The CDR3 loop reads CASSGHAEPYYEQYF. The CDR3 nucleotides read TGTGCCAGCAGCGGCCATGCTGAACCCTACTACGAGCAGTACTTC. The chain recombines TRBV9 with TRBJ2-7; D gene ambiguous. The CDR3 loop spans 15 amino acids. Germline V gene sequence: CDR1 SGDLS, CDR2 YYNGEE. Trimming shortened V by 3 bases and J by 3 bases, and 16 bases separated the two germline ends.